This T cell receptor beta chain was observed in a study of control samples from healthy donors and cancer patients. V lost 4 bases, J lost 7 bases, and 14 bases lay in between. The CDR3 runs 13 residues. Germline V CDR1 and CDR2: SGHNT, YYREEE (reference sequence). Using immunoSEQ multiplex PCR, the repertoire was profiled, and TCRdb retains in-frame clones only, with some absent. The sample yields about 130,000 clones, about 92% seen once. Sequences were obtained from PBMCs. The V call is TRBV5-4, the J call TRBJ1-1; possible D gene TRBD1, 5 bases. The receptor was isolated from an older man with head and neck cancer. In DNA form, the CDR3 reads TGTGCCAGCAGCATTATGACAAGGGGTGAAGCTTTCTTT. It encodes CASSIMTRGEAFF. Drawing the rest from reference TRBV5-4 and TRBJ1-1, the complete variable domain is ETGVTQSPTHLIKTRGQQVTLRCSSQSGHNTVSWYQQALGQGPQFIFQYYREEENGRGNFPPRFSGLQFPNYSSELNVNALELDDSALYLCASSIMTRGEAFFGQGTRLTVV.